These 12 T cell receptor beta chains were sequenced from one sample in a study of blood T cell repertoires in COVID-19. Assay: immunoSEQ multiplex PCR; the TCRdb copy retains only in-frame clones and omits some. Among 150,000 to 200,000 clones listed, more than 75% were seen once. Material for sequencing was peripheral blood. The receptor source for this set is a man between 70 and 80 years old with acute or convalescent COVID-19.

This clone was found a few times. V usage is TRBV24-1 and J usage is TRBJ2-7, with 11 bases identical to TRBD1. Per germline, CDR1 KGHDR and CDR2 SFDVKD. V lost 4 bases, J lost 3 bases, and 7 bases stayed unmatched. The CDR3 runs 16 residues. The CDR3 bases are TGTGCCACCAGTGACACTCGGACAGGGGGCTTCTACGAGCAGTACTTC. It codes for CATSDTRTGGFYEQYF.

The chain links TRBV5-1 to TRBJ2-1; D may be TRBD1 (5 bases). The CDR3 sequence is 12 residues long. From germline, CDR1 is SGHRS and CDR2 YFSETQ. Deletions cut 2 bases from V and 7 bases from J, with 7 bases between. In DNA, the CDR3 is TGCGCCAGCAGCTTCCCAGGGAATGAGCAGTTCTTC. As protein: CASSFPGNEQFF.

The V call is TRBV4-3, the J call TRBJ2-5; 11 bases match TRBD2. The germline V gene encodes CDR1 LGHNA and CDR2 YSLEER. With 6 bases clipped from V and 5 bases from J, the junction kept 2 bases outside the gene matches. The CDR3 runs 13 residues. As DNA, the CDR3 is TGCGCCAGCAGTCCTAGCGGGGGGGAGACCCAGTACTTC. It encodes CASSPSGGETQYF.

V usage is TRBV5-1 and J usage is TRBJ1-1; possible D gene TRBD1, 6 bases. Germline lookup yields CDR1 SGHRS and CDR2 YFSETQ. Trimming pared 1 base from V and 3 bases from J, leaving 13 bases between. This CDR3 contains 15 residues. CDR3 region: CASSLFPGADTEAFF. The DNA for the CDR3 is TGCGCCAGCAGCTTGTTCCCAGGGGCGGACACTGAAGCTTTCTTT.

The chain combines TRBV9 with TRBJ1-1; possibly TRBD1 for D (5 bases). V was clipped by 0 bases and J by 1 base, with 7 bases between them. Germline CDR1 reads SGDLS; CDR2 reads YYNGEE. CDR3 length equals 14 residues. CDR3 sequence: CASSVGGENTEAFF. For the CDR3, the DNA is TGTGCCAGCAGCGTAGGGGGGGAGAACACTGAAGCTTTCTTT. The variable domain in full, completed from reference TRBV9 and TRBJ1-1, reads DSGVTQTPKHLITATGQRVTLRCSPRSGDLSVYWYQQSLDQGLQFLIQYYNGEERAKGNILERFSAQQFPDLHSELNLSSLELGDSALYFCASSVGGENTEAFFGQGTRLTVV.

The rearrangement uses TRBV5-5 and TRBJ1-3; no clear D gene. Trimming took 4 bases from V and 0 from J, leaving 14 bases between them. The CDR3 loop spans 16 amino acids. Germline V gene sequence: CDR1 SGHKS, CDR2 YYEKEE (reference sequence). The CDR3 sequence is CASSPFGADSGNTIYF. CDR3 sequence (DNA): TGTGCCAGCAGCCCCTTCGGAGCAGACTCTGGAAACACCATATATTTT.

The gene calls are TRBV18 and TRBJ1-4; D gene ambiguous. V lost 1 base and J 8 bases, leaving 8 bases between the germline ends. This CDR3 contains 13 residues. Germline V gene lookup returns CDR1 KGHSH and CDR2 LQKENI. The CDR3 sequence: CASSPQGDEKLFF. Written as DNA, the CDR3 is TGTGCCAGCTCACCACAAGGAGACGAAAAACTGTTTTTT. The variable domain in full, completed from reference TRBV18 and TRBJ1-4, reads NAGVMQNPRHLVRRRGQEARLRCSPMKGHSHVYWYRQLPEEGLKFMVYLQKENIIDESGMPKERFSAEFPKEGPSILRIQQVVRGDSAAYFCASSPQGDEKLFFGSGTQLSVL.

The chain has TRBV3-1 (or the pseudogene TRBV3-2) and TRBJ2-2, with a possible D match to TRBD1 (6 bases). The CDR3 is 16 residues long. The ends were cut back, 0 bases at V and 0 bases at J, with 8 bases in the middle. Germline V lookup: CDR1 LGHDT, CDR2 YNNKEL (reference sequence). The CDR3 loop reads CASSQEAGANTGELFF. The CDR3 nucleotides are TGTGCCAGCAGCCAAGAGGCAGGGGCGAACACCGGGGAGCTGTTTTTT.

Regarding this clone: Other DNA sequences in this sample translate to the same CDR3. This chain uses TRBV6-5 with TRBJ1-4; possible D gene TRBD1, 5 bases. Per germline, CDR1 MNHEY and CDR2 SVGAGI. The CDR3 runs 14 residues. The germline V and J ends were trimmed by 6 bases and 5 bases, with 13 bases remaining between them. In DNA, the CDR3 is TGTGCCAGCAGATCAGGGCGGCGGAATGAAAAACTGTTTTTT. Translation gives CASRSGRRNEKLFF.

The chain is built from TRBV27 and TRBJ1-5; D uncertain. This CDR3 spans 15 amino acids. Trimming removed 6 bases at V and 4 bases at J, with 16 bases between. Germline V CDR1 and CDR2: MNHEY, SMNVEV (reference sequence). The CDR3 here is CASSLHGGLNQPQHF. In DNA form, the CDR3 reads TGTGCCAGCAGCCTACACGGCGGACTAAATCAGCCCCAGCATTTT.

This rearrangement joins TRBV9 to TRBJ1-5, with TRBD1 as a possible D gene (5 bases). Looked up from germline, CDR1 is SGDLS and CDR2 is YYNGEE. This CDR3 has 14 amino acids. The V end was cut by 4 bases, the J end by 4 bases, with 12 bases between. CDR3 protein: CASSQREGNQPQHF. The CDR3 DNA follows: TGTGCCAGCAGCCAACGGGAGGGGAATCAGCCCCAGCATTTT.

This chain links TRBV4-3 with TRBJ1-4; D uncertain. This CDR3 has 15 amino acids. CDR1 and CDR2 (germline): LGHNA, YSLEER. The V end was cut by 2 bases, the J end by 7 bases, with 14 bases between. The CDR3 here is CASSQRGTGGEKLFF. CDR3 bases: TGCGCCAGCAGCCAAAGAGGCACGGGAGGTGAAAAACTGTTTTTT.